These 11 T cell receptor beta chains were all obtained from the same sample, sequenced in a study of neurological immune-mediated disorders. TCRdb ran MiXCR on the 5' RACE reads and lists one entry per CDR3 protein. The sample has approximately 87,000 distinct CDR3 sequences, around an eighth seen once. The sequenced sample consisted of PBMCs. All receptors come from a woman aged 45-59 years in good health.

In its sample, this clonotype was seen many times. The chain couples TRBV5-6 to TRBJ2-3; no firm D call. Trimming removed 1 base from V and 3 bases from J, with 9 bases in between. Germline V gene data show CDR1 as SGHDT and CDR2 as YYEEEE. The CDR3 runs 14 residues. CDR3 protein: CASSLKQSTDTQYF. Written as DNA, the CDR3 is TGTGCCAGCAGCTTGAAACAGAGTACAGATACGCAGTATTTT.

This clonotype was seen many times. This sequence joins TRBV4-2 and TRBJ2-7; TRBD2 matches 8 bases. The germline V gene has CDR1 LGHNA and CDR2 YNFKEQ. CDR3 length equals 15 residues. Germline trimming cut 1 base from V and 3 bases from J; bases unmatched to any gene: 5. Written as DNA, the CDR3 is TGTGCCAGCAGCCAAGTCGCAGCGGGGGACTACGAGCAGTACTTC. It codes for CASSQVAAGDYEQYF.

This clonotype was seen repeatedly, ten times or more. The chain is built from TRBV20-1 and TRBJ2-3, with TRBD2 identical over 7 bases. The CDR3 sequence is 12 residues long. Germline-derived CDR1 and CDR2 are DFQATT and SNEGSKA (reference sequence). The J segment lost 6 bases and the V segment lost 5 bases, leaving 5 bases of the junction unmatched. The CDR3 region has the DNA TGCAGTGCTCGGGACTATCTCGATACGCAGTATTTT. Translated: CSARDYLDTQYF.

There are many counts of this clonotype. The chain combines TRBV29-1 with TRBJ2-1; D perhaps matches TRBD2 (5 bases). V shed 6 bases and J shed 2 bases, with 17 bases lying between them. The CDR3 loop spans 15 amino acids. Germline values: CDR1 SQVTM, CDR2 ANQGSEA. The CDR3: CSVVRGLSTYNEQFF. CDR3 in DNA: TGCAGCGTGGTCCGCGGGCTAAGTACCTACAATGAGCAGTTCTTC.

Many counts were recorded for this clonotype. This chain links TRBV29-1 with TRBJ2-5, with a possible D match to TRBD1 (6 bases). The germline gives CDR1 SQVTM, CDR2 ANQGSEA. This CDR3 region has 16 residues. With 1 base removed from V and 4 bases from J, the gap between germline ends came to 19 bases. The CDR3 DNA reads as TGCAGCGTTGAAGGGGGACAAGTTGGGATCCGAGAGACCCAGTACTTC. Translated: CSVEGGQVGIRETQYF.

This clonotype was seen many times. The CDR3 sequence is CASRLGLISYEQYF. As DNA, the CDR3 is TGCGCCAGCAGGCTGGGACTCATCTCCTACGAGCAGTACTTC. V is TRBV5-1 and J is TRBJ2-7; weak D call: TRBD2 (6 bases). CDR1 SGHRS and CDR2 YFSETQ come from the germline V gene. The CDR3 sequence is 14 residues long. The V end lost 5 bases, the J end lost 0 bases, and 12 bases lay between the germline ends.

This clonotype was counted many times. V usage is TRBV15 and J usage is TRBJ1-6, with D hard to call. Germline values: CDR1 LNHNV, CDR2 YYDKDF (reference sequence). This CDR3 has 13 residues. Trimming left V 6 bases short and J 5 bases short, with 8 bases between. CDR3 sequence reads: CATRRQDNSPLHF. The DNA of the CDR3 is TGTGCCACCAGAAGGCAGGATAATTCACCCCTCCACTTT.

This clonotype was counted at least ten times. This chain joins TRBV7-8 and TRBJ2-1, with a tentative D call TRBD1 (6 bases). The CDR3 is 14 residues long. Germline V CDR1 and CDR2: SGHVS, FQNEAQ. Trimming left V 3 bases short and J 3 bases short, with 9 bases between. The DNA of the CDR3 is TGTGCCAGCAGCTTCCGGGACAACTACAATGAGCAGTTCTTC. It is translated as CASSFRDNYNEQFF. The full variable domain, with the rest looked up from reference TRBV7-8 and TRBJ2-1, is GAGVSQSPRYKVAKRGQDVALRCDPISGHVSLFWYQQALGQGPEFLTYFQNEAQLDKSGLPSDRFFAERPEGSVSTLKIQRTQQEDSAVYLCASSFRDNYNEQFFGPGTRLTVL.

At least ten counts were recorded for this clonotype. The chain is built from TRBV9 and TRBJ2-1; 14 bases fit TRBD2. The germline V gene has CDR1 SGDLS and CDR2 YYNGEE. V was pared by 3 bases and J by 8 bases, with 1 base of the junction left unmatched. The CDR3 is made up of 14 amino acids. CDR3 sequence: CASSGTSGRHEQFF. The CDR3 nucleotides are TGTGCCAGCAGCGGGACTAGCGGGAGGCATGAGCAGTTCTTC.

This clonotype has a count of ten or more. J is TRBJ2-5 and V is TRBV5-1; 14 bases map to TRBD2. CDR1 and CDR2 from the germline V gene are SGHRS and YFSETQ. The V gene end was trimmed by 4 bases and the J gene end by 5 bases; junction bases not matched to a gene: 7. This CDR3 comprises 16 residues. CDR3 loop: CASSTGLAGVGETQYF. Here the CDR3 DNA reads TGCGCCAGCAGCACGGGACTAGCGGGAGTCGGGGAGACCCAGTACTTC.

This clonotype has at least ten counts. The chain has TRBV5-1 and TRBJ2-1, with 7 bases lining up with TRBD1. Germline loops: CDR1 SGHRS, CDR2 YFSETQ. The V gene end was trimmed by 4 bases and the J gene end by 4 bases; junction bases not matched to a gene: 14. This CDR3 comprises 17 residues. The CDR3 sequence: CASSKGQRLGEYNEQFF. In nucleotides, the CDR3 is TGCGCCAGCAGCAAGGGACAGCGACTTGGGGAATACAATGAGCAGTTCTTC.